This T cell receptor beta chain was observed in a study of naive and memory T cell subsets. Findings of the study overall: From naive to CM, EM and EMRA, diversity decreased and Gini increased. In naive cells, over 95% of TCR sequences were seen only once. A few larger clonotypes appeared in naive repertoires, especially CD8, possibly memory cells re-expressing CD45RA.

This CDR3 is built from 14 residues. Looked up from germline, CDR1 is SEHNR and CDR2 is FQNEAQ (reference sequence). V was clipped by 5 bases and J by 0 bases, with 7 bases between them. Cells stained for CD3, CD4, CD8, CD45RA, CD27 and viability were sorted into four CD45RA/CD27 subsets. The beta constant-region primer was an equimolar mix of two oligonucleotides covering TRBC1 and TRBC2. Ligated cDNA was amplified by four rounds of PCR with nested alpha and beta constant-region primers and SP2. One entry per CDR3 protein, called by TCRdb with MiXCR from the UMI-ligation and nested PCR reads. The sample has roughly 150,000 distinct CDR3 sequences, 15% to 25% seen once. The sample holds a few counts of this clonotype. Its antigen is as yet unknown.

The sequencing input was naive CD8+ T cells from blood. This clonotype was sampled from a human donor in good health. The rearrangement joins TRBV7-9 to TRBJ2-2; D gene unclear. CDR3 amino acids: CASSQRTNTGELFF. The CDR3 coding sequence is TGTGCCAGCAGCCAACGAACGAACACCGGGGAGCTGTTTTTT.